The 25 T cell receptor beta chains below were found in one sample sequenced in a study of regulatory T cells in long-lasting Graves disease. Arm-PCR with iRepertoire HTBI primers amplified the CDR3 regions for these TCR beta libraries. TCRdb reanalysed the multiplex PCR reads using MiXCR and keeps one entry per CDR3 protein. This sample has 450,000 to 600,000 distinct CDR3 sequences; under 20% occur once, and the top ten carry about 12%. Time point here: newly diagnosed GD, antithyroid drugs for less than 3 months. Following extraction of RNA from PBMCs, that RNA was used to make the TCR library. This same sample was also taken into another study, of T cells in Graves' hyperthyroidism and ophthalmopathy.

The sample in question was peripheral blood mononuclear cells (PBMCs), obtained at new diagnosis, from a patient treated with antithyroid drugs. The receptors here all came from a man aged 40-55 years with Graves disease.

This clonotype showed up many times. The chain is built from TRBV2 and TRBJ2-3; tentative D call: TRBD2 (6 bases). V lost 9 bases, J lost 0 bases, and 13 bases lay in between. Germline loops: CDR1 SNHLY, CDR2 FYNNEI. This CDR3 comprises 14 residues. The CDR3 DNA sequence: TGTGCCAGGAAGCTAGCGTCTAGCACAGATACGCAGTATTTT. The encoded protein is CARKLASSTDTQYF.

J is TRBJ1-1 and V is TRBV12-5; perhaps TRBD1 as D (5 bases). CDR1 and CDR2 from the germline V gene are LGHNT and FRNRAP. V lost 6 bases and J lost 10, with 6 bases in between. This CDR3 is 9 amino acids long. The CDR3 DNA is TGTGCTAGTGGGCAGGGAGCTTTCTTT. Amino acid sequence: CASGQGAFF.

This clonotype was counted only a few times. The rearrangement links TRBV12-3 or TRBV12-4 to TRBJ1-5; D is perhaps TRBD1 (5 bases). The length of the CDR3 is 14 residues. V gave up 6 bases and J gave up 7 bases, with 16 bases separating them. CDR3 sequence (DNA): TGTGCCAGCAGCCCCATCAGGGAATCACAGCCCCAGCATTTT. Encoded protein: CASSPIRESQPQHF.

The rearrangement links TRBV12-3 or TRBV12-4 to TRBJ2-3, with D unresolved. The CDR3 runs 11 residues. Trimming shortened V by 3 bases and J by 7 bases, and 5 bases separated the two germline ends. Written as DNA, the CDR3 is TGTGCCAGCAGTTTTTCATATACGCAGTATTTT. Its protein product is CASSFSYTQYF.

The V call is TRBV3-1, the J call TRBJ1-4; D might be TRBD1 (5 bases). The germline V and J ends were trimmed by 3 bases and 5 bases, with 16 bases remaining between them. This CDR3 comprises 16 residues. The germline V gene encodes CDR1 LGHDT and CDR2 YNNKEL (reference sequence). The CDR3 region has the DNA TGTGCCAGCAGCCACAGCTACCGGGGGATCAATGAAAAACTGTTTTTT. This gives the protein CASSHSYRGINEKLFF.

This clonotype was found a few times. V and J are TRBV19 and TRBJ2-2, with 10 bases lining up with TRBD1. This CDR3 comprises 16 residues. Per the germline V gene, CDR1 is LNHDA and CDR2 is SQIVND (reference sequence). J was trimmed by 0 bases and V by 5 bases; bases with no gene match: 3. The CDR3 sequence is CASSLTGGANTGELFF. CDR3 sequence (DNA): TGTGCCAGTAGTCTGACAGGGGGCGCGAACACCGGGGAGCTGTTTTTT.

Only a few counts were recorded for this clonotype. The chain recombines TRBV24-1 with TRBJ2-1; 10 bases match TRBD2. This CDR3 comprises 17 residues. The V gene end was trimmed by 1 base and the J gene end by 7 bases; junction bases not matched to a gene: 9. Germline V gene sequence: CDR1 KGHDR, CDR2 SFDVKD. The CDR3 region has the DNA TGTGCCACCAGTGATTTCGCTAGCGGGAGTGGGCCTAATGAGCAGTTCTTC. It is translated as CATSDFASGSGPNEQFF.

This clonotype was observed a few times. This chain connects TRBV2 to TRBJ2-7; unclear D gene. In germline, CDR1 is SNHLY, CDR2 FYNNEI. V lost 2 bases to trimming and J lost 0 bases, with 11 bases between them. This CDR3 is built from 15 residues. The CDR3 sequence is CASSEMGKSSYEQYF. Written as DNA, the CDR3 is TGTGCCAGCAGTGAAATGGGCAAGAGCTCCTACGAGCAGTACTTC.

This clonotype was seen repeatedly, ten times or more. J is TRBJ1-1 and V is TRBV20-1; D unresolved. Deletions cut 6 bases from V and 6 bases from J, with 20 bases between. This CDR3 spans 14 amino acids. Germline CDR1 DFQATT, CDR2 SNEGSKA (reference sequence). The DNA of the CDR3 is TGCAGTGCCCAATCCCGACGGGGAGCCGCTGAAGCTTTCTTT. Its protein product is CSAQSRRGAAEAFF.

In DNA form, the CDR3 reads TGTGCCAGCAGTGAGTTTAGCTCCTACAATGAGCAGTTCTTC. As protein: CASSEFSSYNEQFF. The genes are TRBV7-8 and TRBJ2-1; D unresolved. This CDR3 has 14 amino acids. Per germline, CDR1 SGHVS and CDR2 FQNEAQ. V shed 6 bases and J shed 0 bases, with 9 bases lying between them.

Many counts were recorded for this clonotype. The chain recombines TRBV2 with TRBJ2-3, with no clear D. The V and J ends lost 0 bases and 2 bases respectively, with 12 bases between them. In germline, CDR1 is SNHLY, CDR2 FYNNEI. The CDR3 totals 16 residues. The CDR3: CASSEALSLFTDTQYF. In DNA, the CDR3 is TGTGCCAGCAGTGAAGCGCTAAGCCTATTCACAGATACGCAGTATTTT.

This clonotype was picked up many times. This sequence joins TRBV28 and TRBJ2-2, with D tentatively TRBD1 or TRBD2 (6 bases each). V lost 1 base to trimming and J lost 8 bases, with 20 bases between them. The CDR3 length is 17 residues. Germline V gene data show CDR1 as MDHEN and CDR2 as SYDVKM. CDR3 sequence reads: CASSLSGGVRTRGELFF. DNA of the CDR3: TGTGCCAGCAGTTTATCCGGGGGCGTGCGAACCAGAGGGGAGCTGTTTTTT.

The table lists this clonotype with a few counts. The chain uses TRBV10-3 and TRBJ2-2; 9 positions agree with TRBD1. Germline V gene data show CDR1 as ENHRY and CDR2 as SYGVKD. The V segment lost 4 bases and the J segment 0 bases; nucleotides outside the gene matches: 15. CDR3 size: 20 residues. Here the CDR3 DNA reads TGTGCCATCAGTGGGATAACAGGGGGCTCTACAACGGCGAACACCGGGGAGCTGTTTTTT. Residues: CAISGITGGSTTANTGELFF.

This clonotype was counted ten times or more. CDR3 nucleotides: TGTGCCAGCAGCTCCCTCGGCGGGAGTGGGAATGAGCAGTTCTTC. As protein: CASSSLGGSGNEQFF. This chain connects TRBV7-6 to TRBJ2-1; 7 nucleotides agree with TRBD2. Looked up from germline, CDR1 is SGHVS and CDR2 is FNYEAQ. This CDR3 region has 15 residues. With 4 bases clipped from V and 7 bases from J, the junction kept 10 bases outside the gene matches.

V usage is TRBV7-2 and J usage is TRBJ1-4; TRBD1 is a possible D gene (5 bases). CDR3 length equals 13 residues. V was clipped by 6 bases and J by 10 bases, with 15 bases between them. Per germline, CDR1 SGHTA and CDR2 FQGNSA. The CDR3 DNA reads as TGTGCCAGCAGTTCGGGGCCCTCTCGAAAACTGTTTTTT. The encoded protein is CASSSGPSRKLFF. The complete variable domain, with remaining parts taken from reference TRBV7-2 and TRBJ1-4, reads GAGVSQSPSNKVTEKGKDVELRCDPISGHTALYWYRQSLGQGLEFLIYFQGNSAPDKSGLPSDRFSAERTGGSVSTLTIQRTQQEDSAVYLCASSSGPSRKLFFGSGTQLSVL.

There are a few counts of this clonotype. The J gene is TRBJ2-7, the V gene TRBV7-9; 8 bases map to TRBD2. Germline loops: CDR1 SEHNR, CDR2 FQNEAQ (reference sequence). This CDR3 comprises 16 residues. Losses at the gene ends were 1 base for V and 4 bases for J; bases not matched to a gene: 9. CDR3 coding DNA: TGTGCCAGCAGCTTAGGGAGCGGGAGCAGATCGTACGAGCAGTACTTC. Translation: CASSLGSGSRSYEQYF.

This clonotype was recorded many times. The V gene is TRBV30, the J gene TRBJ2-7; either TRBD1 or TRBD2 may fit D (6 bases each). The CDR3 is made up of 9 amino acids. The germline V gene encodes CDR1 GTSNPN and CDR2 SVGIG (reference sequence). V was pared by 8 bases and J by 7 bases, with 9 bases between. The CDR3 loop reads CAGGTEQYF. In nucleotides, the CDR3 is TGTGCCGGGGGGACAGAGCAGTACTTC.

There are many counts of this clonotype. V gene TRBV28 combines with J gene TRBJ2-1; 7 bases agree with TRBD1. The ends lost 7 bases at V and 3 bases at J; junction bases unmatched: 6. This CDR3 is 14 amino acids long. Germline V gives CDR1 MDHEN, CDR2 SYDVKM. The CDR3 DNA reads as TGTGCCAGCACCCTCGGACAGGTCTACAATGAGCAGTTCTTC. Its translation is CASTLGQVYNEQFF. Full variable domain (rest looked up from reference TRBV28 and TRBJ2-1): DVKVTQSSRYLVKRTGEKVFLECVQDMDHENMFWYRQDPGLGLRLIYFSYDVKMKEKGDIPEGYSVSREKKERFSLILESASTNQTSMYLCASTLGQVYNEQFFGPGTRLTVL.

This clonotype was seen more than once but under ten times. The V call is TRBV6-2 or TRBV6-3, the J call TRBJ2-2; D is unclear. Germline values: CDR1 MNHEY, CDR2 SVGEGT. Trimming stripped 2 bases from V and 7 bases from J, with 8 bases between. The CDR3 covers 13 residues. DNA for the CDR3: TGTGCCAGCAGTTACGGGTGGGGCGGGGAGCTGTTTTTT. Residues: CASSYGWGGELFF.

The gene calls are TRBV12-3 or TRBV12-4 and TRBJ1-4; 8 nucleotides align to TRBD1. Trimming at V came to 10 bases and at J to 3 bases, leaving 4 bases not matched to a gene. CDR3 length: 13 residues. The CDR3 protein is CATNRGSNEKLFF. CDR3 in DNA: TGTGCCACCAACAGGGGGTCTAATGAAAAACTGTTTTTT.

In this sample, this clonotype turned up a few times. The gene calls are TRBV12-5 and TRBJ2-2, with D uncertain. Trimming removed 1 base from V and 0 bases from J, with 6 bases in between. The CDR3 is 15 residues long. The germline V gene encodes CDR1 LGHNT and CDR2 FRNRAP. The CDR3 loop is CASGLGFPNTGELFF. The CDR3 bases are TGTGCTAGTGGTTTGGGGTTTCCGAACACCGGGGAGCTGTTTTTT.

A word on this clonotype: A far larger clone is just one base off, so this is likely a read error. The chain carries TRBV4-2 and TRBJ2-7, with no clear D. Per germline, CDR1 LGHNA and CDR2 YNFKEQ. The length of the CDR3 is 13 residues. Trimming took 5 bases from V and 2 from J, leaving 10 bases between them. The CDR3 DNA reads as TGTGCCAGCAGCTTAGAGAAAGCCTACGAGCAGTACTTC. Translation gives CASSLEKAYEQYF.

The chain links TRBV5-1 to TRBJ2-7; D gene ambiguous. CDR3 size: 14 residues. V was shortened by 4 bases and J by 3 bases, with 14 bases between the two germline ends. CDR1 is SGHRS, CDR2 YFSETQ, per germline. CDR3 loop: CASSGSHSRYEQYF. Here the CDR3 DNA reads TGCGCCAGCAGCGGGTCCCATTCCCGCTACGAGCAGTACTTC.

This clonotype appeared many times. The chain carries TRBV2 and TRBJ2-4, with D tentatively TRBD2 (6 bases). CDR3 length equals 14 residues. V lost 8 bases to trimming and J lost 0 bases, with 11 bases between them. Germline V gene sequence: CDR1 SNHLY, CDR2 FYNNEI. The CDR3 is CASCRESAKNIQYF. The CDR3, as DNA: TGTGCCAGCTGTCGGGAGTCAGCCAAAAACATTCAGTACTTC.

This clonotype was counted at least ten times. The V and J genes are TRBV7-9 and TRBJ2-7, with 9 bases matching TRBD1. The junction had 9 bases not matched to a gene; V was cut back by 4 bases and J by 5 bases. The germline V gene has CDR1 SEHNR and CDR2 FQNEAQ (reference sequence). The CDR3 is 15 amino acids. The CDR3 spells CASSSGDRVINEQYF. DNA of the CDR3: TGTGCCAGCAGCTCCGGGGACAGGGTGATCAACGAGCAGTACTTC.